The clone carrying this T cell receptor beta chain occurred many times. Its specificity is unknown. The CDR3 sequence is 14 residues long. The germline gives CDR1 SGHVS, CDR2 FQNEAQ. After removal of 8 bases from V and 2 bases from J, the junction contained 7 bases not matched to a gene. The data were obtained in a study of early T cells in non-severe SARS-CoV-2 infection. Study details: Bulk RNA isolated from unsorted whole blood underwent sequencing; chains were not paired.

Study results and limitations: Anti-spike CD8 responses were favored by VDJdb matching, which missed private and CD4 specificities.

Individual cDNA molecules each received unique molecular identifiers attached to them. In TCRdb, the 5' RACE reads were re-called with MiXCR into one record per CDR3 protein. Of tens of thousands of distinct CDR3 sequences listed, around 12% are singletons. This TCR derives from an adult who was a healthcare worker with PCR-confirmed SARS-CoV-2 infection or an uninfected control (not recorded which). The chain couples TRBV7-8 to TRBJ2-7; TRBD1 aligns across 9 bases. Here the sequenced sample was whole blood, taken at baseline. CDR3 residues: CASGMGQGAYEQYF. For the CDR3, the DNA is TGTGCCAGCGGAATGGGACAGGGTGCCTACGAGCAGTACTTC.